The 12 T cell receptor beta chains listed next were all sequenced from one sample in a study of Graves' ophthalmopathy and Graves' hyperthyroidism. TCR beta CDR3 amplification used RNA transcripts. The first round was an RT-PCR with HTBI primers, and the second round was a multiplex PCR. One entry per CDR3 protein results from TCRdb running MiXCR on the multiplex PCR reads. The sample records about 620,000 distinct CDR3 sequences, about a fifth being singletons. The sequencing sample was made of peripheral blood. These receptors all come from a woman aged 18 to 35 with stable Graves' hyperthyroidism. Some clones in this sample may be carry-over from other donors' samples.

This clonotype was seen ten or more times. The chain recombines TRBV28 with TRBJ2-5, with 10 bases that match TRBD1. CDR1 is MDHEN, CDR2 SYDVKM, per germline. CDR3 length: 15 amino acids. The ends lost 4 bases at V and 3 bases at J; junction bases unmatched: 5. This CDR3 reads CASSSVGTGEETQYF. Here the CDR3 DNA reads TGTGCCAGCAGTTCGGTTGGGACAGGGGAAGAGACCCAGTACTTC.

In its sample, this clonotype was seen many times. The CDR3 reads CASSRVFLAGNYYEQYF. CDR3 sequence (DNA): TGTGCCAGCAGTCGCGTCTTCCTAGCGGGGAATTACTACGAGCAGTACTTC. This rearrangement joins TRBV12-3 or TRBV12-4 to TRBJ2-7, with 9 bases identical to TRBD2. CDR3 length: 17 amino acids. V shed 5 bases and J 3 bases; nucleotides not matched to a gene: 14.

This rearrangement joins TRBV6-1 to TRBJ1-5; D perhaps matches TRBD1 (5 bases). V was pared by 6 bases and J by 7 bases, with 16 bases between. The CDR3 spans 14 residues. The germline gives CDR1 MNHNS, CDR2 SASEGT. CDR3 bases: TGTGCCAGCAGCCCCAGGGTTACGGACCAGCCCCAGCATTTT. This encodes CASSPRVTDQPQHF.

V and J are TRBV6-2 or TRBV6-3 and TRBJ1-1; D is undetermined. V gave up 2 bases and J gave up 1 base, with 8 bases separating them. The CDR3 runs to 14 residues. Germline assignment: CDR1 MNHEY and CDR2 SVGEGT. The CDR3: CASSYGPGNTEAFF. The CDR3 coding sequence is TGTGCCAGCAGTTACGGGCCCGGGAACACTGAAGCTTTCTTT.

A few counts support this clonotype. V usage is TRBV9 and J usage is TRBJ1-1; TRBD1 might be the D (5 bases). Germline CDR1 is SGDLS and CDR2 is YYNGEE. V gave up 3 bases and J gave up 3 bases, with 9 bases separating them. This CDR3 is 13 amino acids long. The CDR3 loop reads CASSEGTYTEAFF. CDR3 DNA: TGTGCCAGCAGCGAGGGGACCTACACTGAAGCTTTCTTT.

This clonotype was seen at least ten times. This chain links TRBV4-1 with TRBJ2-2; D gene uncertain. Trimming removed 4 bases from V and 5 bases from J, with 11 bases in between. There are 14 residues in the CDR3. The germline V gene encodes CDR1 MGHRA and CDR2 YSYEKL. CDR3 nucleotides: TGCGCCAGCAGCCTCCCATTGTCTACCGGGGAGCTGTTTTTT. Translated, it gives CASSLPLSTGELFF.

This clonotype occurred many times. The V call is TRBV6-2 or TRBV6-3, the J call TRBJ2-3; D unclear. Trimming took off 4 bases at V and 2 bases at J, with 7 bases between the two ends. Germline V CDR1 and CDR2: MNHEY, SVGEGT. The CDR3 has 13 amino acids. The CDR3 loop is CASSSSNTDTQYF. The CDR3 bases are TGTGCCAGCAGTTCCTCGAACACAGATACGCAGTATTTT.

The J gene is TRBJ1-1, the V gene TRBV6-5; D is possibly TRBD1 (5 bases). Germline CDR1 is MNHEY and CDR2 is SVGAGI. Trimming stripped 4 bases from V and 3 bases from J, with 15 bases between. The CDR3 covers 15 residues. The CDR3 region has the DNA TGTGCCAGCAGTTGCAATCGGGGCGCCGACACTGAAGCTTTCTTT. This gives the protein CASSCNRGADTEAFF.

There are many counts of this clonotype. J is TRBJ1-1 and V is TRBV28, with D possibly TRBD1 on 6 matching bases. CDR1 and CDR2 (germline): MDHEN, SYDVKM. This CDR3 has 17 residues. Trimming cost V 5 bases and J 3 bases, with 22 bases left between them. This chain's CDR3 is CASSPSSTFKGDTEAFF. CDR3 nucleotide sequence: TGTGCCAGCAGTCCGAGTTCCACCTTCAAGGGGGACACTGAAGCTTTCTTT.

This clonotype was seen repeatedly, ten times or more. This chain connects TRBV6-1 to TRBJ1-2; D is unresolved. Germline V CDR1 and CDR2: MNHNS, SASEGT. The CDR3 extends over 14 amino acids. Trimming cost V 6 bases and J 0 bases, with 11 bases left between them. CDR3 DNA sequence: TGTGCCAGCAGGGAGGACCCGGCTAACTATGGCTACACCTTC. Translating gives CASREDPANYGYTF.

This clonotype has a handful of counts. V gene TRBV12-3 or TRBV12-4 combines with J gene TRBJ2-4, with D possibly called TRBD1 or TRBD2 (5 bases each). Trimming removed 5 bases from V and 0 bases from J, with 17 bases in between. There are 17 residues in the CDR3. DNA for the CDR3: TGTGCCAGCAGTACCTCCCGGGGACCAATAGCCAAAAACATTCAGTACTTC. Amino acids: CASSTSRGPIAKNIQYF.

This clonotype was seen a handful of times. The chain links TRBV30 to TRBJ2-2, with unresolved D. This CDR3 region has 13 residues. Germline V CDR1 and CDR2: GTSNPN, SVGIG (reference sequence). V lost 3 bases, J lost 6 bases, and 11 bases lay in between. The CDR3 spells CAWSSLLPGELFF. The CDR3 coding sequence is TGTGCCTGGAGCAGTCTTCTACCCGGGGAGCTGTTTTTT.